This T cell receptor (beta chain) derives from a study of blood T cell repertoires in COVID-19. For the study at large: COVID-19 samples from acute and convalescent phases originated in the United States, Italy and Spain. PBMCs, B-cell-depleted T cells, or T cells provided the cDNA or gDNA that made up the material.

In the authors' workflow: Reference gene primer amplification gave estimated nucleated cell counts. Clones were sequenced by immunoSEQ multiplex PCR, and TCRdb holds only the in-frame ones, with some missing. V, J and clone size were drawn from that table, and D and trimming were deduced from the DNA. Here the sample spans fewer than 300,000 clones, about 80% being singletons. The V gene's germline CDR1 is GTSNPN and CDR2 SVGIG (reference sequence). The CDR3 is made up of 14 amino acids. V was trimmed by 4 bases and J by 5 bases, leaving 15 bases between them. Sequencing used peripheral blood. V gene TRBV30 combines with J gene TRBJ2-1, with D possibly TRBD2 on 5 matching bases. The source is a woman older than 75 with acute or convalescent COVID-19. This CDR3 reads CAWNRGGYNNEQFF. The CDR3 DNA reads as TGTGCCTGGAACCGCGGCGGGTACAACAATGAGCAGTTCTTC.